A single TCR beta chain is shown here with its context. It has no known antigen specificity. No clone much larger than this one lies a single base away; base qualities are absent. TCRbeta CDR3 regions were amplified from genomic DNA by means of the immunoSEQ Assay, a bias-controlled multiplex PCR. Per the original workflow: The number of nucleated cells in each sample was estimated from the amplification of reference gene primers within the assay. Sequence reads were collapsed and filtered to measure the absolute abundance of every unique TCRbeta CDR3 rearrangement. Productive Simpson clonality was computed per sample as the square root of Simpson's diversity index over productive rearrangements. The table was pulled from immuneACCESS by TCRdb, which kept in-frame rearrangements only. Such tables lose some clones; where checked, under half of the loss comes from unresolved V genes, and the rest has no known cause. That table furnishes V, J and clone size, whereas the DNA furnished D and trimming. Present in this sample are about 74,000 clones, around 90% of which were seen just once. The leading ten clones occupy about 1% of the sample.

This record comes from a study of blood T cell repertoires in COVID-19 (dated by TCRdb to the early 2020s). At the level of the whole study: Samples from collaborators originated in the United States, Italy and Spain and spanned both the acute and convalescent phases of COVID-19. The prospective study material was composed of cDNA or gDNA derived from T cells, B-cell-depleted T cells, or PBMCs. Subjects who had been exposed to COVID-19, were actively infected with it, or had recovered from it provided the deeply sampled blood TCRbeta repertoires that made up the dataset. The repertoires were released in a freely available public database intended as a resource for research on the immune response to SARS-CoV-2. Samples came from the ongoing ImmuneRACE study (first 160 participants) plus 1,254 subjects from 6 global collaborators. The sample metadata nearly always contained a de-identified subject ID, COVID-19 status, age in years and sex. Where HLA class I and class II types were available, the types were taken from metadata supplied by the sample provider, not from assay-based typing.

There are 18 amino acids in the CDR3, from cysteine to phenylalanine inclusive. Only the CDR3 DNA is retained, 54 bases long and in frame from the first base. V loses 5 bases at its end and J loses 4 bases; junction bases beyond the gene matches: 16. The germline V gene gives CDR1 as SGHVS and CDR2 as FQNEAQ. General findings and caveats noted by the study authors: The quantity of clinical and demographic metadata differed by source and by participant and was supplied without curation.

Each collaborating institution followed its own protocols to collect whole blood in K2EDTA tubes. For TCRbeta analysis, collaborators shipped samples in one of three forms: frozen whole blood, isolated PBMCs, or DNA extracted from either of those sample types. The source of this sequence is a woman aged 50 to 60 in a cohort sampled during active COVID-19. The V and J genes are TRBV7-8 and TRBJ2-1; 8 of the junction bases match TRBD2. The sequenced material came from peripheral blood. Read as DNA, the sequence is TGTGCCAGCAGCCTGCGTACGGGGGGGTTTGCGGTGTACAATGAGCAGTTCTTC. Protein translation: CASSLRTGGFAVYNEQFF. The reference TRBV7-8 and TRBJ2-1 proteins fill in what lies around the CDR3, so the full variable domain reads GAGVSQSPRYKVAKRGQDVALRCDPISGHVSLFWYQQALGQGPEFLTYFQNEAQLDKSGLPSDRFFAERPEGSVSTLKIQRTQQEDSAVYLCASSLRTGGFAVYNEQFFGPGTRLTVL.